This TCR beta chain is drawn from a study of blood T cell repertoires in COVID-19. Repertoires were generated with immunoSEQ multiplex PCR, while TCRdb's copy carries only in-frame clones and drops some. In the table there are 120,000 to 150,000 clones, around 83% of which are singletons. The CDR3 covers 15 residues. CDR1 is LNHDA and CDR2 is SQIVND in the germline V gene (reference sequence). With V trimmed by 9 bases and J by 4 bases, 12 bases remained unmatched. Cohort placement rested on clinical history that participants reported themselves. V and J are TRBV19 and TRBJ1-2; 9 positions agree with TRBD1. This TCR was sampled from a woman in her 50s who had been exposed to COVID-19. Specimen: PBMCs or T cells enriched from blood (not recorded which). The CDR3 DNA sequence: TGTGCCAGCAGCTCCCCGGGACAGGGCTCCTATGGCTACACCTTC. Translating it yields CASSSPGQGSYGYTF.